This TCR beta chain originates from a study of CD8 T cells in ankylosing spondylitis. Study conclusions and caveats: There was reportedly significant enrichment of clones that were disease-linked in matched ankylosing spondylitis synovial fluid. A TCR beta motif of fewer than 10 highly homologous variants seemed to mark ankylosing spondylitis blood. CD8+ by phenotype, disease-linked clones were relatively rare in peripheral blood.

Making the TCR beta libraries involved quantitative 5'-RACE with molecular barcodes. TCRdb used MiXCR to reprocess the 5' RACE reads, holding one entry per CDR3 protein. The sample yields some 150,000 distinct CDR3 sequences, approximately 48% seen once. On this clonotype itself: Its target is unknown.

This CDR3 has 11 amino acids. Germline loops: CDR1 SEHNR, CDR2 FQNEAQ (reference sequence). V lost 3 bases and J lost 7, with 6 bases in between. This receptor was obtained from a male donor with ankylosing spondylitis. Input material: synovial fluid, either unsorted or a sorted T cell fraction (not recorded which). This chain joins TRBV7-9 and TRBJ1-2; D gene ambiguous. CDR3 in DNA: TGTGCCAGCAGCTTTGGAGGTGGCTACACCTTC. Amino acid sequence: CASSFGGGYTF.